What follows are 24 T cell receptor beta chains derived from one specimen sequenced in a study of cytomegalovirus exposure and HLA in healthy donors (dated by TCRdb to 2017 to 2019). Libraries came from the immunoSEQ multiplex PCR assay. A mixture of 60 forward primers for TCR Vbeta segments and 13 reverse primers for TCR Jbeta segments was used in the multiplex PCR. TCRdb stores this immuneACCESS table with in-frame sequences only. Part of the clones is absent; in the studies checked, under half of the shortfall reflects unresolved V genes, and no reason is known for the rest. The sample data list about 160,000 clones, and 84% of these were observed just once. The ten largest make up 0.8% to 1.3% of the sample. Sequenced material: PBMCs. The receptor source for this set is a man in his thirties or forties in good health and CMV-seronegative.

The rearrangement joins TRBV15 to TRBJ2-7; 7 bases align to TRBD2. Trimming at V came to 5 bases and at J to 3 bases, leaving 13 bases not matched to a gene. CDR1 is LNHNV, CDR2 YYDKDF, per germline (reference sequence). CDR3 length: 16 residues. The CDR3 here is CATSPRGGKTGYEQYF. CDR3 DNA sequence: TGTGCCACCAGCCCGAGGGGAGGGAAGACTGGCTACGAGCAGTACTTC.

The chain couples TRBV14 to TRBJ1-2; D might be TRBD1 (5 bases). The CDR3 has 13 amino acids. Deletions cut 5 bases from V and 4 bases from J, with 11 bases between. CDR1 and CDR2 (germline): SGHDN, FVKESK. CDR3 amino acids: CASSVQAFYGYTF. The CDR3 bases are TGTGCCAGCAGCGTACAGGCTTTCTATGGCTACACCTTC.

CDR3 sequence: CASSLEGHLNQPQHF. CDR3 nucleotides: TGCGCCAGCAGCTTGGAGGGACACCTCAATCAGCCCCAGCATTTT. The chain has TRBV5-1 and TRBJ1-5, with a possible D match to TRBD1 (6 bases). Trimming removed 0 bases from V and 3 bases from J, with 10 bases in between. CDR1 and CDR2 (germline): SGHRS, YFSETQ. The CDR3 length is 15 residues.

Points on this clone: The same CDR3 also results from other DNA sequences found in this sample. The V gene is TRBV6-1, the J gene TRBJ2-3, with TRBD2 matching 10 bases. Germline V gene lookup returns CDR1 MNHNS and CDR2 SASEGT. With 4 bases clipped from V and 1 base from J, the junction kept 2 bases outside the gene matches. CDR3 size: 15 residues. This CDR3 reads CASSALAGGTDTQYF. CDR3 DNA sequence: TGTGCCAGCAGTGCCCTAGCGGGGGGCACAGATACGCAGTATTTT.

The rearrangement links TRBV4-2 to TRBJ2-3; 7 nucleotides align to TRBD2. Germline V gene lookup returns CDR1 LGHNA and CDR2 YNFKEQ. With V trimmed by 0 bases and J by 1 base, 4 bases remained unmatched. CDR3 length: 16 residues. Here the CDR3 reads CASSQDGAGGTDTQYF. In nucleotides, the CDR3 is TGTGCCAGCAGCCAAGATGGGGCGGGAGGCACAGATACGCAGTATTTT.

V is TRBV19 and J is TRBJ2-7, with TRBD2 identical over 7 bases. J gave up 3 bases and V 1 base, and 6 bases lay outside the gene matches. Germline loops: CDR1 LNHDA, CDR2 SQIVND (reference sequence). The CDR3 length is 15 residues. Here the CDR3 reads CASSIGTSDYYEQYF. The CDR3 DNA sequence: TGTGCCAGTAGTATAGGAACTAGCGACTACTACGAGCAGTACTTC.

This chain links TRBV6-6 with TRBJ2-7, with D hard to call. This CDR3 comprises 13 residues. With 0 bases removed from V and 3 bases from J, the gap between germline ends came to 6 bases. Germline CDR1 is MNHNY and CDR2 is SVGAGI (reference sequence). CDR3 residues: CASSYSNSYEQYF. The CDR3 DNA reads TGTGCCAGCAGTTACTCGAATAGCTACGAGCAGTACTTC.

As regards this clone: Other DNA sequences from this sample encode an identical CDR3 as well. The chain combines TRBV19 with TRBJ2-2; a weak D match, TRBD2 (5 bases). There are 18 residues in the CDR3. CDR1 and CDR2 from the germline V gene are LNHDA and SQIVND (reference sequence). The V end lost 3 bases, the J end lost 5 bases, and 22 bases lay between the germline ends. Here the CDR3 reads CASSIRKAAGWFTGELFF. The CDR3, as DNA: TGTGCCAGTAGTATCCGGAAGGCTGCGGGTTGGTTTACCGGGGAGCTGTTTTTT. Drawing the rest from reference TRBV19 and TRBJ2-2, the complete variable domain is DGGITQSPKYLFRKEGQNVTLSCEQNLNHDAMYWYRQDPGQGLRLIYYSQIVNDFQKGDIAEGYSVSREKKESFPLTVTSAQKNPTAFYLCASSIRKAAGWFTGELFFGEGSRLTVL.

This clone turned up a few times. The chain is built from TRBV10-1 and TRBJ2-7; a possible D gene is TRBD2 (6 bases). V was cut by 2 bases and J by 2 bases, with 10 bases left in between. CDR1 WNHNN and CDR2 SYGVQD come from the germline V gene (reference sequence). CDR3 length equals 14 residues. In DNA, the CDR3 is TGCGCCAGCAGTGAGGGACTAATGGCCTACGAGCAGTACTTC. The encoded protein is CASSEGLMAYEQYF.

The V and J genes are TRBV2 and TRBJ2-7; 8 bases fit TRBD1. Germline V gives CDR1 SNHLY, CDR2 FYNNEI. V lost 5 bases, J lost 0 bases, and 6 bases stayed unmatched. The CDR3 consists of 15 residues. CDR3 region: CASSHYRGDSYEQYF. In DNA, the CDR3 is TGTGCCAGCAGTCATTACAGGGGGGACTCCTACGAGCAGTACTTC.

The chain's CDR3 is CASRGDRGINEQYF. CDR3 DNA sequence: TGTGCCAGCAGGGGGGACAGGGGAATAAACGAGCAGTACTTC. The V call is TRBV2, the J call TRBJ2-7; TRBD1 aligns across 10 bases. Germline V gene lookup returns CDR1 SNHLY and CDR2 FYNNEI. The CDR3 is made up of 14 amino acids. Unmatched junction bases numbered 7, after V lost 6 bases and J lost 5 bases. The full variable domain, its missing parts supplied by reference TRBV2 and TRBJ2-7, is EPEVTQTPSHQVTQMGQEVILRCVPISNHLYFYWYRQILGQKVEFLVSFYNNEISEKSEIFDDQFSVERPDGSNFTLKIRSTKLEDSAMYFCASRGDRGINEQYFGPGTRLTVT.

The CDR3 DNA follows: TGCGCCAGCAGCTTGGTTGGGACAGGGGGTGTGAATGAGCAGTTCTTC. The encoded protein is CASSLVGTGGVNEQFF. V and J are TRBV5-1 and TRBJ2-1, with 11 bases aligning to TRBD1. The J segment lost 7 bases and the V segment lost 0 bases, leaving 6 bases of the junction unmatched. The CDR3 consists of 16 residues. Germline CDR1 is SGHRS and CDR2 is YFSETQ.

The V gene is TRBV23-1, the J gene TRBJ2-3; D may be TRBD2 (6 bases). TRBV23-1 is annotated as an ORF whose role is uncertain. The CDR3 consists of 18 residues. V was trimmed by 3 bases and J by 4 bases, leaving 23 bases between them. The CDR3 sequence: CASSHPNSGTPKADTQYF. CDR3 nucleotide sequence: TGCGCCAGCAGTCACCCTAATAGCGGCACTCCGAAGGCAGATACGCAGTATTTT.

The genes are TRBV4-1 and TRBJ2-7; TRBD1 agrees at 7 bases. The germline gives CDR1 MGHRA, CDR2 YSYEKL. Trimming cost V 2 bases and J 3 bases; bases outside gene matches: 7. The CDR3 loop spans 15 amino acids. The DNA of the CDR3 is TGCGCCAGCAGCCAAAATCCGGGACAGATCTACGAGCAGTACTTC. This codes for CASSQNPGQIYEQYF.

This rearrangement joins TRBV13 to TRBJ2-5, with a tentative D call TRBD2 (5 bases). The germline CDR1 and CDR2 sequences are PRHDT and FYEKMQ (reference sequence). Deletions cut 0 bases from V and 11 bases from J, with 10 bases between. The CDR3 sequence is 12 residues long. The CDR3 nucleotides are TGTGCCAGCAGCTTAGGCTTTGGGGAGCAGTACTTC. It codes for CASSLGFGEQYF. The full variable domain, its missing parts supplied by reference TRBV13 and TRBJ2-5, is AAGVIQSPRHLIKEKRETATLKCYPIPRHDTVYWYQQGPGQDPQFLISFYEKMQSDKGSIPDRFSAQQFSDYHSELNMSSLELGDSALYFCASSLGFGEQYFGPGTRLLVL.

The CDR3, as DNA: TGTGCCAGCAGTTACACCAGAAGTTCCTACGAGCAGTACTTC. Its protein product is CASSYTRSSYEQYF. The chain has TRBV6-5 and TRBJ2-7; D not certain. Per the germline V gene, CDR1 is MNHEY and CDR2 is SVGAGI. The CDR3 covers 14 residues. V was cut by 2 bases and J by 1 base, with 9 bases left in between.

The V and J genes are TRBV19 and TRBJ1-2; 9 bases match TRBD1. This CDR3 spans 15 amino acids. CDR1 and CDR2 (germline): LNHDA, SQIVND (reference sequence). With V trimmed by 6 bases and J by 4 bases, 9 bases remained unmatched. For the CDR3, the DNA is TGTGCCAGTAGGAGGACAGGGGATTGGAGCTATGGCTACACCTTC. Translated: CASRRTGDWSYGYTF.

This chain joins TRBV9 and TRBJ2-2; D is ambiguous. This CDR3 has 17 residues. Trimming cost V 4 bases and J 4 bases, with 20 bases left between them. Germline V gene data show CDR1 as SGDLS and CDR2 as YYNGEE. For the CDR3, the DNA is TGTGCCAGCAGCCCAAACCCCGCCCAGTCAGTCACCGGGGAGCTGTTTTTT. Amino acid sequence: CASSPNPAQSVTGELFF.

This chain joins TRBV7-9 and TRBJ1-3; possibly TRBD1 for D (6 bases). CDR1 and CDR2 from the germline V gene are SEHNR and FQNEAQ (reference sequence). The germline V and J ends were trimmed by 5 bases and 2 bases, with 7 bases remaining between them. This CDR3 spans 13 amino acids. In DNA form, the CDR3 reads TGTGCCAGCAGCCCAGGGGCTGGAAACACCATATATTTT. Translated, it gives CASSPGAGNTIYF.

The chain employs TRBV7-9 and TRBJ2-7, with a weak D call TRBD2 (5 bases). In germline, CDR1 is SEHNR, CDR2 FQNEAQ (reference sequence). The CDR3 totals 12 residues. Trimming removed 3 bases from V and 4 bases from J, with 7 bases in between. The CDR3 bases are TGTGCCAGCAGCTTTGGACTGTACGAGCAGTACTTC. Its translation: CASSFGLYEQYF.

The chain uses TRBV4-1 and TRBJ1-1; TRBD1 agrees at 7 bases. V lost 4 bases to trimming and J lost 3 bases; unmatched junction nucleotides: 5. The V gene's germline CDR1 is MGHRA and CDR2 YSYEKL. CDR3 length: 14 amino acids. CDR3 bases: TGCGCCAGCAGCCTGACAGGGCGGGACACTGAAGCTTTCTTT. Residues: CASSLTGRDTEAFF.

This chain uses TRBV15 with TRBJ2-1; 9 nucleotides agree with TRBD2. This CDR3 region has 17 residues. Germline V CDR1 and CDR2: LNHNV, YYDKDF (reference sequence). Trimming removed 1 base from V and 2 bases from J; junction bases left unmatched: 6. This chain's CDR3 is CATSRVGASGTYNEQFF. The CDR3 DNA sequence: TGTGCCACCAGCAGAGTAGGGGCTAGCGGGACCTACAATGAGCAGTTCTTC.

This clone has a handful of counts. The rearrangement links TRBV6-1 to TRBJ2-3; 7 bases line up with TRBD2. The trim removed 4 bases at V and 2 bases at J, leaving 6 bases unmatched. This CDR3 contains 15 residues. Germline V gives CDR1 MNHNS, CDR2 SASEGT. This CDR3 is CASSGSGAITDTQYF. CDR3 bases: TGTGCCAGCAGTGGGAGCGGGGCTATCACAGATACGCAGTATTTT.

The J gene is TRBJ1-2, the V gene TRBV20-1; the D is unclear. V was clipped by 0 bases and J by 8 bases, with 7 bases between them. This CDR3 comprises 11 residues. The germline CDR1 and CDR2 sequences are DFQATT and SNEGSKA (reference sequence). Here the CDR3 reads CSARDRVGYTF. CDR3 DNA: TGCAGTGCTAGAGATCGTGTCGGCTACACCTTC.